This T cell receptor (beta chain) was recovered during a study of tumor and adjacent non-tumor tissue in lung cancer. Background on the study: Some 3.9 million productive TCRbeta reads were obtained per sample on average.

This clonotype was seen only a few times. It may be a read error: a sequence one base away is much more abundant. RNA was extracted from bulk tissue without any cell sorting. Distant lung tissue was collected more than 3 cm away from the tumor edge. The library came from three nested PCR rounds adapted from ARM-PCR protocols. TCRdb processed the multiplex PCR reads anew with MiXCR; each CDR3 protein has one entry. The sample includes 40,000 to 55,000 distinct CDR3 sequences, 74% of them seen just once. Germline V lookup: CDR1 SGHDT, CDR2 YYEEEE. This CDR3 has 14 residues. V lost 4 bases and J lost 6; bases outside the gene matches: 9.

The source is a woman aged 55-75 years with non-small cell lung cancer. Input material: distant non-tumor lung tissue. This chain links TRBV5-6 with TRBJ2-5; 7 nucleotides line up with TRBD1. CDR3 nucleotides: TGTGCCAGCAGCCGAGGACAGGATGAAAAGACCCAGTACTTC. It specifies CASSRGQDEKTQYF.